The TCR beta chain described here comes from a study of shared clonotypes between healthy human individuals. Broader study findings: The authors expected sequencing depth to affect clonotype sharing among donors.

A remark on this clone: Its antigen is as yet unknown.

Germline values: CDR1 MNHEY, CDR2 SVGAGI. CDR3 length equals 15 residues. The V end was cut by 5 bases, the J end by 2 bases, with 14 bases between. Sequencing was performed with immunoSEQ multiplex PCR; in TCRdb, only in-frame clones are kept and a portion is missing. The table has 450,000 to 500,000 clones, around 85% seen once. The sample was PBMCs. This sequence originates from a woman between 40 and 55 years old in good health. Some clones in this sample may be carry-over from other donors' samples. The rearrangement uses TRBV6-5 and TRBJ2-3; D uncertain. The CDR3 sequence: CASSPPVGNTDTQYF. For the CDR3, the DNA is TGTGCCAGCAGTCCTCCTGTGGGCAACACAGATACGCAGTATTTT.